This passage covers 20 T cell receptor beta chains from one sample sequenced in a study of cytomegalovirus exposure and HLA in healthy donors. Amplification used 60 Vbeta primers and 13 Jbeta primers. TCRdb keeps only in-frame clones here, not all; method: immunoSEQ multiplex PCR. The table lists more than 200,000 clones, 75% to 85% of them singletons. The source material was PBMCs. The receptors shown here come from a girl aged 5-17 years in good health and CMV-seronegative.

This rearrangement joins TRBV7-9 to TRBJ2-5, with D hard to call. The V end was cut by 5 bases, the J end by 5 bases, with 6 bases between. Germline assignment: CDR1 SEHNR and CDR2 FQNEAQ (reference sequence). The CDR3 runs to 11 residues. DNA for the CDR3: TGTGCCAGCAGCCCCCAGGAGACCCAGTACTTC. Encoded protein: CASSPQETQYF.

The V call is TRBV5-6, the J call TRBJ1-4, with 8 bases identical to TRBD1. V lost 0 bases to trimming and J lost 2 bases; unmatched junction nucleotides: 9. There are 18 residues in the CDR3. Germline V gene lookup returns CDR1 SGHDT and CDR2 YYEEEE. The CDR3 region has the DNA TGTGCCAGCAGCTTGGCTGGACAGGGATTTGCGACTAATGAAAAACTGTTTTTT. Its translation: CASSLAGQGFATNEKLFF.

The chain couples TRBV28 to TRBJ1-1, with 11 bases aligning to TRBD1. Germline-derived CDR1 and CDR2 are MDHEN and SYDVKM. The V gene end was trimmed by 3 bases and the J gene end by 10 bases; junction bases not matched to a gene: 4. The CDR3 consists of 13 residues. The CDR3, as DNA: TGTGCCAGCAGTTTGGGGACAGGGGGACGAGCTTTCTTT. Protein sequence: CASSLGTGGRAFF.

This chain joins TRBV7-3 and TRBJ2-5, with TRBD2 matching 11 bases. The CDR3 is made up of 13 amino acids. Per the germline V gene, CDR1 is SGHTA and CDR2 is FQGTGA. The V and J ends lost 2 bases and 13 bases, in that order; junction bases with no gene match: 6. Written as DNA, the CDR3 is TGTGCCAGCAGCTTAGAGGCTAGCGGGAGGTGGTACTTC. This codes for CASSLEASGRWYF.

This clone showed up just a few times. CDR3 in DNA: TGTGCCAGCAGTTCGCGAGAGACCTACGAGCAGTACTTC. This encodes CASSSRETYEQYF. The chain employs TRBV6-5 and TRBJ2-7; D is uncertain. The CDR3 length is 13 residues. Germline values: CDR1 MNHEY, CDR2 SVGAGI. The V and J ends lost 4 bases and 2 bases respectively, with 9 bases between them.

This clone is a singleton in its sample. The chain links TRBV19 to TRBJ2-7; the D is unclear. The CDR3 runs to 15 residues. Germline loops: CDR1 LNHDA, CDR2 SQIVND (reference sequence). Trimming took 6 bases from V and 1 from J, leaving 16 bases between them. CDR3 DNA: TGTGCCAGTAGGGAATCGACTTACGCATCCTACGAGCAGTACTTC. Translating it yields CASRESTYASYEQYF.

This chain links TRBV18 with TRBJ2-1, with D possibly TRBD1 on 5 matching bases. Per germline, CDR1 KGHSH and CDR2 LQKENI. The V end was cut by 2 bases, the J end by 6 bases, with 11 bases between. The CDR3 consists of 14 residues. The CDR3 coding sequence is TGTGCCAGCTCACCATCGGACACCATCAATGAGCAGTTCTTC. This translates into CASSPSDTINEQFF.

The V gene is TRBV7-3, the J gene TRBJ2-1; D is undetermined. This CDR3 contains 15 residues. The V gene's germline CDR1 is SGHTA and CDR2 FQGTGA. Trimming shortened V by 2 bases and J by 3 bases, and 11 bases separated the two germline ends. The CDR3 spells CASSLAGALYNEQFF. The CDR3 coding sequence is TGTGCCAGCAGCTTAGCCGGAGCACTCTACAATGAGCAGTTCTTC.

This clone has only one observation. This CDR3 is CASSRTTGINYEQYF. CDR3 in DNA: TGTGCCAGTAGCCGTACGACAGGGATTAACTACGAGCAGTACTTC. The chain couples TRBV19 to TRBJ2-7; 7 bases are shared with TRBD1. CDR1 LNHDA and CDR2 SQIVND come from the germline V gene (reference sequence). This CDR3 is 15 amino acids long. Unmatched junction bases numbered 11, after V lost 6 bases and J lost 3 bases.

This rearrangement joins TRBV28 to TRBJ2-1; the match to TRBD2 covers 9 bases. Germline V gene data show CDR1 as MDHEN and CDR2 as SYDVKM. The CDR3 spans 15 residues. The V segment lost 6 bases and the J segment 4 bases; nucleotides outside the gene matches: 7. The CDR3 DNA sequence: TGTGCCAGCAGGTCGGCTAGCGGGGAGTACAATGAGCAGTTCTTC. Its translation is CASRSASGEYNEQFF. Full variable domain (rest looked up from reference TRBV28 and TRBJ2-1): DVKVTQSSRYLVKRTGEKVFLECVQDMDHENMFWYRQDPGLGLRLIYFSYDVKMKEKGDIPEGYSVSREKKERFSLILESASTNQTSMYLCASRSASGEYNEQFFGPGTRLTVL.

CDR3 amino acids: CATRWGGQGNQPQHF. The DNA for the CDR3 is TGTGCCACCCGCTGGGGGGGACAGGGCAATCAGCCCCAGCATTTT. The rearrangement joins TRBV15 to TRBJ1-5; 8 positions agree with TRBD1. The CDR3 is 15 amino acids. CDR1 LNHNV and CDR2 YYDKDF come from the germline V gene (reference sequence). Losses at the gene ends were 8 bases for V and 2 bases for J; bases not matched to a gene: 8.

V gene TRBV2 combines with J gene TRBJ2-7; TRBD2 is a possible D gene (5 bases). CDR3 size: 13 residues. CDR1 is SNHLY, CDR2 FYNNEI, per germline. The ends were cut back, 2 bases at V and 3 bases at J, with 8 bases in the middle. The CDR3 DNA is TGTGCCAGCAGTGAACCGGGATTCTACGAGCAGTACTTC. This sequence encodes CASSEPGFYEQYF. The complete variable domain, with remaining parts taken from reference TRBV2 and TRBJ2-7, reads EPEVTQTPSHQVTQMGQEVILRCVPISNHLYFYWYRQILGQKVEFLVSFYNNEISEKSEIFDDQFSVERPDGSNFTLKIRSTKLEDSAMYFCASSEPGFYEQYFGPGTRLTVT.

V and J are TRBV6-1 and TRBJ1-1; TRBD1 aligns across 7 bases. Germline V gives CDR1 MNHNS, CDR2 SASEGT. CDR3 length: 13 amino acids. Trimming at V came to 6 bases and at J to 1 base, leaving 2 bases not matched to a gene. CDR3 DNA: TGTGCCAGCAGAAAGGGGGCGAACACTGAAGCTTTCTTT. Translated, it gives CASRKGANTEAFF.

This chain joins TRBV19 and TRBJ2-2; D is unresolved. This CDR3 region has 15 residues. Trimming pared 8 bases from V and 6 bases from J, leaving 19 bases between. Germline V gene lookup returns CDR1 LNHDA and CDR2 SQIVND (reference sequence). The CDR3 spells CASSSFNRYSGELFF. In DNA, the CDR3 is TGTGCCAGTTCTTCGTTCAATCGGTACTCCGGGGAGCTGTTTTTT.

The genes are TRBV10-2 and TRBJ2-3, with TRBD2 matching over 14 bases. Germline CDR1 and CDR2: WSHSY and SAAADI. CDR3 size: 18 residues. V trimming: 2 bases; J trimming: 3 bases; junction bases outside the gene matches: 7. The chain's CDR3 is CASSERTSGRTGTDTQYF. The CDR3 DNA follows: TGCGCCAGCAGTGAGAGGACTAGCGGGAGGACGGGGACAGATACGCAGTATTTT.

V usage is TRBV7-9 and J usage is TRBJ2-1; the D gene is possibly TRBD2 (6 bases). The V and J ends lost 0 bases and 1 base respectively, with 10 bases between them. Germline V CDR1 and CDR2: SEHNR, FQNEAQ (reference sequence). There are 16 residues in the CDR3. CDR3 DNA sequence: TGTGCCAGCAGCTTAGCGTGGAGGGCTTCCTACAATGAGCAGTTCTTC. Encoded protein: CASSLAWRASYNEQFF.

The chain couples TRBV9 to TRBJ1-2, with TRBD1 matching 7 bases. Germline V lookup: CDR1 SGDLS, CDR2 YYNGEE. CDR3 size: 14 residues. The ends lost 3 bases at V and 1 base at J; junction bases unmatched: 3. CDR3 protein: CASSEGTVNYGYTF. The CDR3 DNA sequence: TGTGCCAGCAGCGAGGGGACAGTTAACTATGGCTACACCTTC.

The chain employs TRBV4-1 and TRBJ1-2; 9 bases line up with TRBD1. CDR1 is MGHRA and CDR2 is YSYEKL in the germline V gene. V lost 0 bases, J lost 3 bases, and 8 bases stayed unmatched. The CDR3 totals 17 residues. CDR3 in DNA: TGCGCCAGCAGCCAAGATCCAACAGGGGGCTTACACTATGGCTACACCTTC. It translates to CASSQDPTGGLHYGYTF.

The chain joins TRBV18 to TRBJ1-2; D is uncertain. Germline CDR1 and CDR2: KGHSH and LQKENI. Trimming left V 3 bases short and J 2 bases short, with 7 bases between. This CDR3 contains 13 residues. CDR3 DNA sequence: TGTGCCAGCTCACCGGAGGGAAACTATGGCTACACCTTC. Translation gives CASSPEGNYGYTF.

The CDR3 loop reads CASSDYKIAGGADTQYF. The CDR3 bases are TGTGCCAGCAGTGACTACAAGATAGCGGGAGGGGCAGATACGCAGTATTTT. This chain links TRBV6-1 with TRBJ2-3, with 11 bases aligning to TRBD2. Trimming at V came to 3 bases and at J to 4 bases, leaving 9 bases not matched to a gene. The germline V gene encodes CDR1 MNHNS and CDR2 SASEGT. The CDR3 loop spans 17 amino acids.